The entry below describes one T cell receptor (beta chain). Its antigen is undetermined. The PCR made use of 60 Vbeta and 13 Jbeta primers. The protocol was immunoSEQ multiplex PCR, while the TCRdb copy is restricted to in-frame clones and leaves out a portion. Among 99,000 or so clones listed, roughly three quarters were seen once. This record comes from a study of cytomegalovirus exposure and HLA in healthy donors. General study points: Accurate predictions that matched the HLA-A and HLA-B alleles of most subjects were reportedly made from TCR beta sequences. The study dropped some indistinguishable V segments, TRBV6-2 and TRBV6-3 among them.

Germline values: CDR1 SGHRS, CDR2 YFSETQ. The V end was cut by 3 bases, the J end by 0 bases, with 16 bases between. The CDR3 totals 16 residues. The sequencing sample was made of PBMCs. The receptor's source is a male donor in good health and CMV-seropositive. The chain has TRBV5-1 and TRBJ2-7; a possible D gene is TRBD1 (6 bases). The CDR3: CASSWLGQPGSYEQYF. CDR3 DNA: TGCGCCAGCAGCTGGCTGGGACAACCTGGCTCCTACGAGCAGTACTTC. Full variable domain (rest looked up from reference TRBV5-1 and TRBJ2-7): KAGVTQTPRYLIKTRGQQVTLSCSPISGHRSVSWYQQTPGQGLQFLFEYFSETQRNKGNFPGRFSGRQFSNSRSEMNVSTLELGDSALYLCASSWLGQPGSYEQYFGPGTRLTVT.